This T cell receptor (beta chain) was sequenced for a study of shared clonotypes between healthy human individuals. The donor cohort consisted entirely of Caucasian adults residing in Nashville, Tennessee. The CDR3 is made up of 11 amino acids. The V gene lost 2 bases and the J gene lost 5 bases, with 3 bases spanning the gap. CDR1 and CDR2 from the germline V gene are MNHNY and SVGAGI (reference sequence). Study-wide results and caveats: Across subsets, estimated richness was generally greater for naive than for memory populations.

Clones were read by immunoSEQ multiplex PCR, and TCRdb kept only the in-frame ones, dropping some. In the table there are millions of clones, more than 80% of which are singletons. In the case of this clone: What it binds is not known.

Sequencing was carried out using naive CD4+ T cells sorted from blood. Subset given: CD45RA+ positively selected. This chain links TRBV6-6 with TRBJ1-1; D call uncertain. The source is a young man in good health. CDR3 nucleotide sequence: TGTGCCAGCAGTTACGGTACTGAAGCTTTCTTT. It encodes CASSYGTEAFF.